Listed below are T cell receptor beta chains from one sample, sequenced in a study of blood T cell repertoires in COVID-19. The table came from immunoSEQ multiplex PCR; TCRdb's copy has only in-frame clones and leaves some out. The table shows roughly 200,000 clones, with 87% occurring only once. Sequencing was done on a sample of PBMCs or T cells enriched from blood (not recorded which). These TCRs come from a woman aged 30 to 39 who had recovered from COVID-19. Both conserved end residues are part of each CDR3. A D gene is named only where the DNA matches it firmly. Size is stated for part of the rows, as once, few or many counts, or as a class when the clone is expanded.

j_call: TRBJ1-5
d_call: TRBD1
clone_size: .
v_call: TRBV30
cdr3_aa: CAWTTGHNQPQHF
cdr3_nt: TGTGCCTGGACGACAGGGCACAATCAGCCCCAGCATTTT

j_call: TRBJ2-7
d_call: .
clone_size: .
v_call: TRBV29-1
cdr3_aa: CSVEDRVYEQYF
cdr3_nt: TGCAGCGTTGAAGACAGGGTCTACGAGCAGTACTTC

j_call: TRBJ2-1
d_call: .
clone_size: .
v_call: TRBV20-1
cdr3_aa: CSATTFSEQFF
cdr3_nt: TGCAGTGCTACCACGTTCAGTGAGCAGTTCTTC

j_call: TRBJ1-5
d_call: .
clone_size: .
v_call: TRBV5-3
cdr3_aa: CARSLVPQVLNQPQHF
cdr3_nt: TGTGCCAGAAGCTTGGTCCCACAGGTTTTAAATCAGCCCCAGCATTTT

j_call: TRBJ1-2
d_call: TRBD1
clone_size: .
v_call: TRBV15
cdr3_aa: CATSRRTGGVNGYTF
cdr3_nt: TGTGCCACCAGCAGAAGAACAGGGGGCGTTAATGGCTACACCTTC

j_call: TRBJ1-5
d_call: TRBD1
clone_size: .
v_call: TRBV30
cdr3_aa: CAWSLQGGNQPQHF
cdr3_nt: TGTGCCTGGAGCCTACAGGGGGGAAATCAGCCCCAGCATTTT

j_call: TRBJ2-3
d_call: .
clone_size: .
v_call: TRBV4-1
cdr3_aa: CASSQDRFGSQTDTQYF
cdr3_nt: TGCGCCAGCAGCCAAGATCGGTTCGGGAGCCAGACAGATACGCAGTATTTT

j_call: TRBJ1-2
d_call: .
clone_size: .
v_call: TRBV30
cdr3_aa: CAWSFPAIGGYTF
cdr3_nt: TGTGCCTGGAGTTTTCCTGCCATCGGGGGCTACACCTTC

j_call: TRBJ2-2
d_call: TRBD2
clone_size: .
v_call: TRBV12-5
cdr3_aa: CASRWREVTGELFF
cdr3_nt: TGTGCTAGTAGATGGCGGGAGGTAACCGGGGAGCTGTTTTTT

j_call: TRBJ2-7
d_call: .
clone_size: .
v_call: TRBV7-2
cdr3_aa: CASSRYTSRTSTYEQYF
cdr3_nt: TGTGCCAGCAGCCGTTACACCTCTCGGACTTCCACCTACGAGCAGTACTTC

j_call: TRBJ2-5
d_call: TRBD2
clone_size: .
v_call: TRBV30
cdr3_aa: CAWSRGTSGQETQYF
cdr3_nt: TGTGCCTGGAGTCGCGGGACTAGCGGCCAAGAGACCCAGTACTTC

j_call: TRBJ2-5
d_call: TRBD2
clone_size: .
v_call: TRBV19
cdr3_aa: CASSRPPVSGGAQETQYF
cdr3_nt: TGTGCCAGTAGTAGGCCCCCCGTTTCGGGGGGGGCGCAAGAGACCCAGTACTTC

j_call: TRBJ2-2
d_call: .
clone_size: .
v_call: TRBV7-9
cdr3_aa: CASSLVRGRDGELFF
cdr3_nt: TGTGCCAGCAGCTTAGTAAGGGGTCGCGACGGGGAGCTGTTTTTT

j_call: TRBJ1-5
d_call: .
clone_size: .
v_call: TRBV7-9
cdr3_aa: CASSIGLRDQPQHF
cdr3_nt: TGTGCCAGCAGCATCGGACTGCGCGATCAGCCCCAGCATTTT

j_call: TRBJ1-1
d_call: TRBD1
clone_size: once
v_call: TRBV2
cdr3_aa: CASSAGDRYRDTEAFF
cdr3_nt: TGTGCCAGCAGTGCAGGGGACAGGTATCGGGACACTGAAGCTTTCTTT

j_call: TRBJ2-1
d_call: .
clone_size: .
v_call: TRBV7-3
cdr3_aa: CASSLVQDNEQFF
cdr3_nt: TGTGCCAGCAGCTTAGTCCAGGACAATGAGCAGTTCTTC

j_call: TRBJ2-7
d_call: .
clone_size: once
v_call: TRBV7-2
cdr3_aa: CASSHSYSYEQYF
cdr3_nt: TGTGCCAGCAGCCACAGCTATTCCTACGAGCAGTACTTC

j_call: TRBJ1-1
d_call: .
clone_size: .
v_call: TRBV4-2
cdr3_aa: CASSQVNGGNTEAFF
cdr3_nt: TGTGCCAGCAGCCAAGTTAACGGGGGGAACACTGAAGCTTTCTTT

j_call: TRBJ1-1
d_call: TRBD1
clone_size: .
v_call: TRBV11-1
cdr3_aa: CASDRGELDTEAFF
cdr3_nt: TGTGCCAGCGACAGGGGGGAGTTGGACACTGAAGCTTTCTTT

j_call: TRBJ1-2
d_call: .
clone_size: .
v_call: TRBV5-6
cdr3_aa: CASSLAGQGRGYTF
cdr3_nt: TGTGCCAGCAGCTTGGCCGGGCAGGGAAGAGGCTACACCTTC

j_call: TRBJ2-6
d_call: .
clone_size: .
v_call: TRBV3-1/TRBV3-2
cdr3_aa: CASSPKTESSGANVLTF
cdr3_nt: TGTGCCAGCAGCCCCAAGACAGAAAGCTCTGGGGCCAACGTCCTGACTTTC

j_call: TRBJ1-2
d_call: TRBD1
clone_size: once
v_call: TRBV3-1/TRBV3-2
cdr3_aa: CASAGTGIYGYTF
cdr3_nt: TGTGCCAGCGCCGGGACAGGAATCTATGGCTACACCTTC

j_call: TRBJ1-2
d_call: .
clone_size: .
v_call: TRBV21-1
cdr3_aa: CASSKKLPQRTSNYGYTF
cdr3_nt: TGTGCCAGCAGCAAAAAATTGCCGCAGCGCACCTCCAACTATGGCTACACCTTC

j_call: TRBJ2-1
d_call: TRBD2
clone_size: .
v_call: TRBV18
cdr3_aa: CASHRLAGDREQFF
cdr3_nt: TGTGCCAGCCACAGACTAGCGGGAGATAGGGAGCAGTTCTTC

j_call: TRBJ2-1
d_call: .
clone_size: .
v_call: TRBV29-1
cdr3_aa: CSSHHFIGGNEQFF
cdr3_nt: TGCAGCTCTCACCACTTTATCGGTGGCAATGAGCAGTTCTTC

j_call: TRBJ2-4
d_call: TRBD1
clone_size: .
v_call: TRBV30
cdr3_aa: CAWRLRDRGSKNIQYF
cdr3_nt: TGTGCCTGGAGATTGAGGGACAGGGGGAGCAAAAACATTCAGTACTTC

j_call: TRBJ2-3
d_call: TRBD2
clone_size: .
v_call: TRBV9
cdr3_aa: CASSASSTSGDTQYF
cdr3_nt: TGTGCCAGCAGCGCGTCCTCCACTAGCGGTGATACGCAGTATTTT

j_call: TRBJ2-7
d_call: .
clone_size: .
v_call: TRBV2
cdr3_aa: CASSPTEYEQYF
cdr3_nt: TGTGCCAGCAGCCCGACAGAGTACGAGCAGTACTTC

j_call: TRBJ2-6
d_call: .
clone_size: once
v_call: TRBV4-2
cdr3_aa: CASSQVLSGANVLTF
cdr3_nt: TGTGCCAGCAGCCAAGTTCTCTCTGGGGCCAACGTCCTGACTTTC

j_call: TRBJ1-1
d_call: TRBD1
clone_size: .
v_call: TRBV11-3
cdr3_aa: CASSLDPAGGTEAFF
cdr3_nt: TGTGCCAGCAGCTTAGATCCAGCAGGGGGGACTGAAGCTTTCTTT

j_call: TRBJ1-3
d_call: TRBD1
clone_size: .
v_call: TRBV6-1
cdr3_aa: CASSEQTGARGNTIYF
cdr3_nt: TGTGCCAGCAGTGAGCAGACAGGGGCTAGGGGAAACACCATATATTTT

j_call: TRBJ1-1
d_call: .
clone_size: .
v_call: TRBV11-3
cdr3_aa: CASSLEGTGPQNTEAFF
cdr3_nt: TGTGCCAGCAGCTTAGAGGGTACAGGGCCCCAGAACACTGAAGCTTTCTTT

j_call: TRBJ2-1
d_call: .
clone_size: .
v_call: TRBV2
cdr3_aa: CASSERSSYNEQFF
cdr3_nt: TGTGCCAGCAGTGAGAGGAGCTCCTACAATGAGCAGTTCTTC

j_call: TRBJ1-2
d_call: .
clone_size: .
v_call: TRBV27
cdr3_aa: CASSSQGYYGYTF
cdr3_nt: TGTGCCAGCAGTTCACAGGGCTACTATGGCTACACCTTC

j_call: TRBJ1-2
d_call: TRBD1
clone_size: .
v_call: TRBV6-5
cdr3_aa: CASTRTGDYGYTF
cdr3_nt: TGTGCCAGCACCCGGACAGGGGACTATGGCTACACCTTC

j_call: TRBJ2-1
d_call: TRBD2
clone_size: .
v_call: TRBV6-5
cdr3_aa: CASSYSGLVGGEQFF
cdr3_nt: TGTGCCAGCAGTTACTCGGGACTAGTAGGTGGTGAGCAGTTCTTC

j_call: TRBJ2-3
d_call: TRBD1
clone_size: .
v_call: TRBV28
cdr3_aa: CASSDLGTGFTDTQYF
cdr3_nt: TGTGCCAGCAGTGACCTGGGGACAGGGTTCACAGATACGCAGTATTTT

j_call: TRBJ2-5
d_call: .
clone_size: .
v_call: TRBV7-3
cdr3_aa: CASSLGAATGETQYF
cdr3_nt: TGTGCCAGCAGCTTGGGGGCGGCCACTGGTGAGACCCAGTACTTC

j_call: TRBJ2-3
d_call: .
clone_size: .
v_call: TRBV24-1
cdr3_aa: CATSDMGPSTDTQYF
cdr3_nt: TGTGCCACCAGTGACATGGGCCCGTCAACAGATACGCAGTATTTT